The clone carrying this T cell receptor (beta chain) was found once. This entry belongs to a study of blood T cell repertoires in COVID-19. Across the whole study: Donors in the United States, Italy and Spain gave samples during acute or convalescent COVID-19. The cDNA or gDNA used as material had been derived from T cells, B-cell-depleted T cells, or PBMCs.

This CDR3 comprises 13 residues. J was trimmed by 12 bases and V by 4 bases; bases with no gene match: 9. Germline V gives CDR1 SGHTA, CDR2 FQGNSA. Source study methods: The assay estimated nucleated cells by amplifying reference gene primers. Libraries were prepared by immunoSEQ multiplex PCR; TCRdb keeps only in-frame clonotypes and omits some of them. V and J calls and clone size are copied from that table; D and trimming were computed from the DNA. The table shows more than 65,000 clones, with more than 65% occurring only once. This receptor was identified in a woman aged 50 to 65 with acute or convalescent COVID-19. The sequenced material came from peripheral blood. V is TRBV7-2 and J is TRBJ1-1; 9 bases fit TRBD1. CDR3 coding DNA: TGTGCCAGCAGCTCCGGGACAGGGTTAATGTCTTTCTTT. Encoded protein: CASSSGTGLMSFF.